The 18 T cell receptor beta chains below were found in one sample sequenced in a study of early T cells in non-severe SARS-CoV-2 infection (dated by TCRdb to the early 2020s). Library generation was performed with 5' RACE. Sequenced on a NextSeq 500. TCRdb trimmed the raw reads at Q25, called clones with MiXCR and kept productive beta chains. Each record represents a unique CDR3 protein, reported with the most common genes and DNA among its rows. In this sample the table shows around 80,000 distinct CDR3 sequences, about 13% of which occur a single time. The ten largest clones add up to about 6% of the sample. Sequenced input: whole blood. These receptors all come from an adult who was a healthcare worker with PCR-confirmed SARS-CoV-2 infection or an uninfected control (not recorded which).

The CDR3 spells CSARDLRREGWEQYF. CDR3 coding DNA: TGCAGTGCTAGAGATCTAAGGCGGGAGGGCTGGGAGCAGTACTTC. The rearrangement joins TRBV20-1 to TRBJ2-7, with TRBD2 matching over 9 bases. Germline V gene data show CDR1 as DFQATT and CDR2 as SNEGSKA (reference sequence). The CDR3 runs 15 residues. Losses at the gene ends were 0 bases for V and 7 bases for J; bases not matched to a gene: 10.

This clonotype has just a few counts. This chain uses TRBV25-1 with TRBJ2-7; D is unclear. Deletions cut 1 base from V and 1 base from J, with 8 bases between. This CDR3 is 14 amino acids long. Germline-derived CDR1 and CDR2 are MGHDK and SYGVNS. The CDR3 reads CASSESAWSYEQYF. The CDR3 bases are TGTGCCAGCAGTGAATCCGCCTGGTCCTACGAGCAGTACTTC.

The chain has TRBV6-6 and TRBJ2-4; the match to TRBD1 covers 7 bases. Losses at the gene ends were 7 bases for V and 8 bases for J; bases not matched to a gene: 11. The length of the CDR3 is 14 residues. Looked up from germline, CDR1 is MNHNY and CDR2 is SVGAGI (reference sequence). CDR3 in DNA: TGTGCCAGCACTTTGACAGGGACGGTCGACATTCAGTACTTC. Translated, it gives CASTLTGTVDIQYF.

Comment on this clonotype: Germline is not matched at one junction end, which may reflect a read error. The chain is built from TRBV6-5 and TRBJ2-1; 8 bases align to TRBD1. The V gene's germline CDR1 is MNHEY and CDR2 SVGAGI. This CDR3 is 12 amino acids long. The CDR3 region has the DNA TGTGCCAGCAGTTACTCCAGGACAGGGTTAGTCTTC. Translated: CASSYSRTGLVF.

The table lists this clonotype with a few counts. The chain uses TRBV29-1 and TRBJ2-3; 14 bases agree with TRBD2. CDR1 and CDR2 from the germline V gene are SQVTM and ANQGSEA. Trimming at V came to 5 bases and at J to 5 bases, leaving 6 bases not matched to a gene. The length of the CDR3 is 15 residues. CDR3 bases: TGCAGCGTTAGGTCCGGGACTAGCGGGGGAGATACGCAGTATTTT. This gives the protein CSVRSGTSGGDTQYF.

The chain has TRBV5-1 and TRBJ2-7; possible D gene TRBD2, 6 bases. Germline V CDR1 and CDR2: SGHRS, YFSETQ. The CDR3 sequence is 14 residues long. V gave up 2 bases and J gave up 3 bases, with 12 bases separating them. CDR3 nucleotide sequence: TGCGCCAGCAGCTTTGGCGGGGATCGCTACGAGCAGTACTTC. Translated, it gives CASSFGGDRYEQYF. The whole variable domain, filled in from reference TRBV5-1 and TRBJ2-7, reads KAGVTQTPRYLIKTRGQQVTLSCSPISGHRSVSWYQQTPGQGLQFLFEYFSETQRNKGNFPGRFSGRQFSNSRSEMNVSTLELGDSALYLCASSFGGDRYEQYFGPGTRLTVT.

This chain uses TRBV30 with TRBJ2-3; 15 nucleotides match TRBD2. Germline V lookup: CDR1 GTSNPN, CDR2 SVGIG (reference sequence). The CDR3 has 16 residues. Germline trimming cut 5 bases from V and 4 bases from J; bases unmatched to any gene: 7. This CDR3 reads CAWGPGLAGGADTQYF. The CDR3 DNA reads TGTGCCTGGGGGCCGGGACTAGCGGGGGGAGCAGATACGCAGTATTTT. The whole variable domain, filled in from reference TRBV30 and TRBJ2-3, reads SQTIHQWPATLVQPVGSPLSLECTVEGTSNPNLYWYRQAAGRGLQLLFYSVGIGQISSEVPQNLSASRPQDRQFILSSKKLLLSDSGFYLCAWGPGLAGGADTQYFGPGTRLTVL.

The rearrangement joins TRBV6-5 to TRBJ1-4; no firm D call. V was pared by 6 bases and J by 4 bases, with 15 bases between. CDR1 MNHEY and CDR2 SVGAGI come from the germline V gene. The CDR3 has 15 residues. CDR3 sequence (DNA): TGTGCCAGCAGCGCCGGGGAGCCCCTTAATGAAAAACTGTTTTTT. Protein sequence: CASSAGEPLNEKLFF.

On this clonotype itself: A much larger clone lies one base from this, so it may be a read error. The chain carries TRBV10-3 and TRBJ2-4; D gene ambiguous. Trimming shortened V by 7 bases and J by 0 bases, and 10 bases separated the two germline ends. The CDR3 is made up of 14 amino acids. CDR1 is ENHRY and CDR2 is SYGVKD in the germline V gene. CDR3 DNA: TGTGCCATCACCGACGGCTCAGCCAAAAACATTCAGTACTTC. It encodes CAITDGSAKNIQYF.

This clonotype was recorded only once. This chain links TRBV19 with TRBJ2-7, with D uncertain. V was shortened by 5 bases and J by 3 bases, with 11 bases between the two germline ends. There are 13 residues in the CDR3. Germline-derived CDR1 and CDR2 are LNHDA and SQIVND (reference sequence). The CDR3: CASSLNHYYEQYF. The CDR3 DNA follows: TGTGCCAGTAGTCTTAACCACTACTACGAGCAGTACTTC.

The CDR3 nucleotides read TGTGCCTGGAGGCGCCCCGGGACAGGGGATCGAGCTTTCTTT. Translated, it gives CAWRRPGTGDRAFF. The V gene is TRBV30, the J gene TRBJ1-1, with 10 bases lining up with TRBD1. The CDR3 contains 14 residues. Germline V gene data show CDR1 as GTSNPN and CDR2 as SVGIG (reference sequence). With V trimmed by 3 bases and J by 10 bases, 11 bases remained unmatched.

The chain uses TRBV28 and TRBJ1-4; the match to TRBD1 covers 7 bases. The CDR3 is made up of 15 amino acids. Germline values: CDR1 MDHEN, CDR2 SYDVKM. The V segment lost 3 bases and the J segment 3 bases; nucleotides outside the gene matches: 4. The CDR3 DNA sequence: TGTGCCAGCAGTTTCTTCGGACAGGCTAATGAAAAACTGTTTTTT. Protein sequence: CASSFFGQANEKLFF.

This clonotype was seen at least ten times. The rearrangement uses TRBV5-4 and TRBJ2-3; a possible D gene is TRBD2 (5 bases). V was cut by 0 bases and J by 3 bases, with 11 bases left in between. Germline V gene sequence: CDR1 SGHNT, CDR2 YYREEE (reference sequence). This CDR3 comprises 15 residues. This CDR3 reads CASSLGGRRTDTQYF. The CDR3 DNA reads TGTGCCAGCAGCTTGGGAGGGAGAAGGACAGATACGCAGTATTTT.

The chain links TRBV5-1 to TRBJ1-3, with unresolved D. The CDR3 has 16 amino acids. V lost 2 bases, J lost 0 bases, and 12 bases lay in between. Germline V gene lookup returns CDR1 SGHRS and CDR2 YFSETQ. CDR3 nucleotides: TGCGCCAGCAGCTTTCTTGGCTTGGACTCTGGAAACACCATATATTTT. Protein: CASSFLGLDSGNTIYF.

This sequence joins TRBV24-1 and TRBJ2-2, with 10 bases lining up with TRBD2. J lost 6 bases, V lost 9 bases, and 9 bases had no gene match. CDR1 is KGHDR and CDR2 is SFDVKD in the germline V gene. This CDR3 is 15 amino acids long. CDR3 bases: TGTGCCACCGCTTCCGAAGCGGGAGGGTCCGGGGAGCTGTTTTTT. Its protein product is CATASEAGGSGELFF.

DNA for the CDR3: TGTGCCAGCAGCGTAGCGGGTAGCCAGTGGTACAATGAGCAGTTCTTC. It codes for CASSVAGSQWYNEQFF. J is TRBJ2-1 and V is TRBV9, with D unresolved. Germline loops: CDR1 SGDLS, CDR2 YYNGEE. Trimming removed 0 bases from V and 4 bases from J, with 14 bases in between. This CDR3 spans 16 amino acids.

This rearrangement joins TRBV3-1 to TRBJ2-7, with TRBD1 matching over 9 bases. In germline, CDR1 is LGHDT, CDR2 YNNKEL (reference sequence). J was trimmed by 7 bases and V by 0 bases; bases with no gene match: 4. The CDR3 runs 14 residues. CDR3 bases: TGTGCCAGCAGCCAAGAGGGACAGGGAGGGGAGCAGTACTTC. Translated: CASSQEGQGGEQYF.

The J gene is TRBJ1-1, the V gene TRBV7-9; 8 bases are a match to TRBD1. The CDR3 contains 16 residues. Trimming cost V 3 bases and J 3 bases; bases outside gene matches: 9. In germline, CDR1 is SEHNR, CDR2 FQNEAQ (reference sequence). CDR3 sequence reads: CASSLGQGAPDTEAFF. CDR3 sequence (DNA): TGTGCCAGCAGCTTGGGGCAGGGGGCGCCGGACACTGAAGCTTTCTTT.